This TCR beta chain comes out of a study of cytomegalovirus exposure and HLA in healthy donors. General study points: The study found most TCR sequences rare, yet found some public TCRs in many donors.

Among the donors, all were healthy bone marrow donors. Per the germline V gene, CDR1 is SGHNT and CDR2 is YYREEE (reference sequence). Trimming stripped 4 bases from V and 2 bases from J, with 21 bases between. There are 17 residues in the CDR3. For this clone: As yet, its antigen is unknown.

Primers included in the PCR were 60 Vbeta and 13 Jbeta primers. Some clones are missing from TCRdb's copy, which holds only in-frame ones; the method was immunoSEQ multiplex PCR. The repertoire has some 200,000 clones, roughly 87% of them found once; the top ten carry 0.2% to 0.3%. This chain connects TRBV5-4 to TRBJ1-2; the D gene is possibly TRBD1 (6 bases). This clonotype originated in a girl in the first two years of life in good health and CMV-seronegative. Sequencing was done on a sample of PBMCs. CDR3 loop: CASSDWTAPTLNYGYTF. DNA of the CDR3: TGTGCCAGCAGCGATTGGACAGCGCCCACCCTCAACTATGGCTACACCTTC. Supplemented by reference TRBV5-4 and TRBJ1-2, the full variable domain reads ETGVTQSPTHLIKTRGQQVTLRCSSQSGHNTVSWYQQALGQGPQFIFQYYREEENGRGNFPPRFSGLQFPNYSSELNVNALELDDSALYLCASSDWTAPTLNYGYTFGSGTRLTVV.